The present entry profiles one T cell receptor beta chain with its context. The CDR3 runs 17 residues. Trimming cost V 4 bases and J 5 bases; bases outside gene matches: 10. Germline V CDR1 and CDR2: LNHDA, SQIVND (reference sequence). The data were obtained in a study of blood T cell repertoires in COVID-19. Study information: The United States, Italy and Spain supplied acute and convalescent COVID-19 samples. PBMCs, B-cell-depleted T cells, or T cells provided the cDNA or gDNA that made up the material.

How the authors handled the data: The authors estimated nucleated cell counts from reference gene primer amplification. Here immunoSEQ multiplex PCR was the method, and the copy in TCRdb shows in-frame clones only, minus some. V and J calls and clone size are given by that table; D and trimming were obtained from the DNA. The repertoire holds 120,000 or so clones, with about 82% as singletons. The chain combines TRBV19 with TRBJ2-3; 12 nucleotides match TRBD2. The TCR sequence derives from a man aged 55 to 70 with active or convalescent COVID-19. Sequencing was carried out using peripheral blood. CDR3 DNA sequence: TGTGCCAGTAGTAGCTTCTCAGGGGGACTAGCGGGAGATACGCAGTATTTT. Protein: CASSSFSGGLAGDTQYF.